Given below is one T cell receptor (beta chain) in context. The antigen is not known. In the ViraFEST assay, antigen-specific CD4+ clonotypes were identified by expansion after peptide-pool stimulation. With 9 to 11 days of culture completed, CD4+ T cells were isolated. Vaccinated participants had no history of SARS-CoV-2 infection and tested negative for nucleocapsid antibodies. The data belong to a study of vaccination effects on CD4 cells after COVID-19. Turning to the study itself: The vaccine given was either BNT162b2 or mRNA-1273, in two doses. The study's findings and limits: Marked contraction was observed in infection-induced and vaccine-induced clones late after vaccination. The study found that only 1 of 255 vaccine-induced clones from healthy vaccinees cross-reacted with common cold coronaviruses. Recruitment yielded few convalescent patients, and the study had no early post-infection timepoints.

Method: immunoSEQ multiplex PCR; TCRdb's copy keeps in-frame clones and lacks some. Found here are tens of thousands of clones, approximately 70% of them singletons; the top ten hold approximately 20%. The sample was CD4+ T cells from PBMCs cultured with SARS-CoV-2 spike peptides, taken before COVID-19 vaccination. The receptor comes from a human donor who received a COVID-19 vaccine.

In nucleotides, the CDR3 is TGTGCCAGCAGTTTAGGGACAGGACGTGACGGCTACACCTTC. Amino acids: CASSLGTGRDGYTF. The genes are TRBV28 and TRBJ1-2; 8 nucleotides align to TRBD1. Per germline, CDR1 MDHEN and CDR2 SYDVKM. There are 14 residues in the CDR3. Trimming removed 2 bases from V and 8 bases from J; junction bases left unmatched: 7.